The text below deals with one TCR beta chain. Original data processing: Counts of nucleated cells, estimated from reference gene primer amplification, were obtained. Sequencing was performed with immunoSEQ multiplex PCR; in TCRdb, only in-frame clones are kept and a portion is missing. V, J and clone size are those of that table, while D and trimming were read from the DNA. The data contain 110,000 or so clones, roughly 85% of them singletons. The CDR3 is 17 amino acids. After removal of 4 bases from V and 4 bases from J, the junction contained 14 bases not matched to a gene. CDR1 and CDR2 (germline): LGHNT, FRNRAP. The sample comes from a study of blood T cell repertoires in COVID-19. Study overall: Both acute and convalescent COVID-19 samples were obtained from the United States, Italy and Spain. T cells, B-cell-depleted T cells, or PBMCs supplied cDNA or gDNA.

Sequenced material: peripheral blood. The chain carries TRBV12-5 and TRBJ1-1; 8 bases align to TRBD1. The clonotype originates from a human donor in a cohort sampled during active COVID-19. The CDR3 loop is CASGSFVHGDRGTEAFF. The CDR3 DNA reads TGTGCTAGTGGTTCCTTTGTCCATGGAGACAGGGGCACTGAAGCTTTCTTT. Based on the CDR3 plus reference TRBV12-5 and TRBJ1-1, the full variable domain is DARVTQTPRHKVTEMGQEVTMRCQPILGHNTVFWYRQTMMQGLELLAYFRNRAPLDDSGMPKDRFSAEMPDATLATLKIQPSEPRDSAVYFCASGSFVHGDRGTEAFFGQGTRLTVV.